The present T cell receptor beta chain was sequenced within a study of cytomegalovirus exposure and HLA in healthy donors (dated by TCRdb to 2016 to 2017). Turning to the overall study: An earlier analysis of 587 of the donors reported approximately 280 Gb of sequence data and 95 million to 120 million unique TCR beta sequences obtained from approximately 180 million T cells. An early release that covered about 600 HLA-typed donors contained 300 to 350 gigabases of sequencing data and about 84 million unique TCR sequences. Of the roughly 400 genotyped donors, 81% were placed in the genetic ancestry cluster associated with self-reported Caucasian donors. The study was designed to test whether signatures of past pathogen exposure could be identified by cataloging public T cell receptors. The study used immunosequencing to profile the T cell repertoires of approximately 630 subjects and linked those repertoires to cytomegalovirus serostatus. In addition to the first cohort of about 650 subjects, a separate validation cohort of 130 or so different subjects was used. High-throughput TCR immunosequencing, statistical association of individual TCRs with disease status, and machine learning were combined to predict cytomegalovirus infection status. A later analysis re-examined previously published TCR beta repertoires from more than 600 donors and added high-resolution HLA genotyping to investigate patterns of TCR occurrence. In the later analysis, no new phenotypic data were used to find candidate immune exposures; instead, reliance was placed on TCR beta sequences and their occurrence across donors. In an earlier analysis of 550 to 700 of the donors, high-throughput TCR beta sequencing was used to judge whether each TCR beta V gene segment behaved as functional or pseudogenic. Donor age, sex, ethnicity and CMV serostatus were compiled alongside the repertoire data. A later genetic analysis took genome-wide SNP genotypes for about 55% of the 666 donors and used that subset as a discovery cohort. Every discovery cohort repertoire had been produced on one sequencing platform. HLA typing covered class I and class II loci at four-digit resolution. Typing coverage varied by locus: about 620-630 donors for A, B, C, DRB1 and DQB1; roughly 510 for DQA1; approximately 610 for DPA1; approximately 450 for DPB1. Because of strong linkage in the cohort, five DR-DQ haplotypes were treated as single units for association and clustering. Among 398 genotyped donors of the cohort, an average of about 240,000 unique TCR beta nucleotide sequences were sequenced per donor, approximately 20% of them non-productive. What the work shows at the level of the full study, not this receptor alone: It was suggested by the authors that the approach could potentially be generalized to other disease states and immunological phenotypes. The classifier was reported to diagnose cytomegalovirus status with high specificity and sensitivity in both the original cohort and the validation cohort. A group of highly shared sequence variants was considered likely to be a technical artifact of the sequencing pipeline. In a later analysis, most CMV-associated TCR beta chains were found to appear HLA-restricted, with HLA associations seemingly driven largely by CMV exposure. In a later analysis, TCR association rates were found to vary across HLA loci, with the most associated TCRs seen for DRB1 alleles and the fewest for HLA-C alleles. CMV serostatus was the only immune exposure information available for the cohort. According to a later genetic analysis, donors in an Asian-associated ancestry cluster had fewer N-insertions in productive TCRs than the approximately 610-donor mean. A few of the identified cytomegalovirus-associated TCR beta chains were confirmed in vitro to be specific for cytomegalovirus antigens. Most TCR sequences were observed very rarely across donors, whereas some public TCRs were present in many individuals. Assigning TCR associations to individual alleles was difficult when HLA alleles, especially DR and DQ, strongly co-occurred. A further reported finding was that TCR beta sequences accurately predicted the HLA-A and HLA-B alleles for most subjects in the first cohort. An association between a missense DCLRE1C variant and V-gene and J-gene trimming of TCR beta chains was found in a later genetic analysis and replicated in an independent cohort. A total of roughly 160 TCR beta chains were listed by the study as associated with cytomegalovirus. Sequencing depth was assumed to be roughly uniform across donors in the presence/absence analyses, though that assumption may not hold. About 17 rarely observed V segments, including chromosome 9 orphons, were excluded from the earlier analysis of some 590 of the donors because counts were too low. HLA typing was unavailable for some donors at each locus, so association tests used only the typed subset. In an earlier analysis of roughly 500 of the donors, most TCR beta V segments appeared in productive rearrangements about 90% or about 30% of the time, broadly matching IMGT annotations. Correlated functional status among segregating V segments might be attributable to linkage disequilibrium, but an unknown experimental factor could not be ruled out. In a later analysis, HLA-associated TCR beta chains showed more clonal expansion and lower generation probabilities than non-associated chains that were equally common. Some IMGT-functional V segments, including TRBV6-2 and TRBV6-3, could not be distinguished by the 87-base-pair reads and were therefore excluded. According to a later analysis, parvovirus B19, influenza, CMV and Epstein-Barr virus appeared linked to several top co-occurrence clusters. This cohort had only TCR beta chains sequenced, and the lack of alpha or paired-chain data limited which features could be detected. At a false discovery rate of 0.05, a later analysis linked 15,000 to 20,000 TCR beta sequences to specific HLA alleles.

In total, 500 to 700 healthy bone marrow donors made up the cohort. At the time of sampling, every cohort member was nominally healthy, though immune exposures that went unrecorded were likely present. The donor tested CMV seronegative, placing the donor among the roughly 400 seronegative members of the cohort. A peripheral blood sample was provided by each donor, and peripheral blood mononuclear cells were used for TCR beta sequencing. Genomic DNA extraction from the blood cell samples was performed with the Qiagen DNeasy Blood Extraction Kit. Library creation used the immunoSEQ multiplex PCR assay. The multiplex PCR relied on a mix of 60 forward primers for TCR Vbeta segments and 13 reverse primers for TCR Jbeta segments. A multiplex PCR assay on genomic DNA amplified the CDR3 region of rearranged TCR beta genes. On the Illumina HiSeq System, the amplified TCR beta libraries were sequenced as 87-base-pair reads. The original methods were these. A later analysis tallied 75 million to 95 million unique TCR beta chains across the 666 repertoires, and around 12 million of those chains were shared by two or more donors. A nearest-neighbor algorithm error-corrected the raw reads and collapsed the reads into unique sequences, merging closely related sequences to remove PCR and sequencing errors. V, D and J gene segments were assigned by aligning CDR3 sequences to IMGT reference sequences. Each retained sequence needed at least a six-nucleotide match to both a V gene segment and a J gene segment. A rearrangement was called productive if the CDR3 had no stop codons and remained in frame with V and J, and every other rearrangement was called non-productive. CDR3 was defined by IMGT convention, running from the second conserved V-encoded cysteine to the conserved J-encoded phenylalanine. In an earlier analysis of roughly 610 of the donors, sequences lacking an unambiguous match to a single V gene segment were excluded. In an earlier analysis of 587 of the donors, V segments were called functional above 56.7% productive rearrangements and were called segregating when the between-donor standard deviation exceeded 5%. A statistical classification framework was built to diagnose cytomegalovirus status from the catalog of TCR beta chain sequences. A later analysis assigned V and J genes by comparing TCR nucleotide sequences with IMGT/GENE-DB human TR gene sequences. A later analysis assigned CDR3 sequences and most-parsimonious VDJ recombination scenarios with the TCRdist pipeline. In a later analysis, every TCR beta chain was defined by the combination of its CDR3 amino acid sequence and its V-gene family, and reads without a unique V-gene family were dropped. As a way to deal with suspected cross-contamination and a sequencing artifact, a later analysis dropped 592 nucleotide sequences that were highly shared and had low generation probability. In a later analysis, a clonal expansion index for each public chain was calculated from normalized within-repertoire ranks of inferred template counts. In a later analysis, generation probabilities were computed using a VDJ recombination model fitted to out-of-frame rearrangements, and the results were checked against IGoR. In a later analysis, hypergeometric tests were used to score TCR-TCR, TCR-HLA and TCR-CMV co-occurrence, with a repertoire-size bias correction applied to TCR pairs. In a later analysis, false discovery rates were estimated by permuting HLA or CMV assignments 20 times. In a later analysis, co-occurring TCRs were grouped using DBSCAN, and TCRdist sequence similarity was added for clustering within HLA-allele-positive subsets. Repertoires with fewer than 30,000 or more than 120,000 public chains were left out of co-occurrence clustering, as were five repertoires with anomalous nucleotide sharing. In its TCRdb copy, this immuneACCESS table keeps in-frame sequences only and misses some clones. Where compared with another copy, unresolved V genes explain less than half of these, and the others have no known cause. For V, J and clone size, that table is used; D and trimming come from the DNA. This sample lists about 170,000 clones; roughly 80% were detected once. Less than 2.5% of the sample goes to the ten largest clones.

As regards this clone: The antigen this receptor binds is unknown. No quality values exist for individual bases; no much larger clone is one base distant.

CDR1 and CDR2 were assigned from the germline V gene as MNHNS and SASEGT. The CDR3 goes from the cysteine to the phenylalanine over 15 residues. This entry keeps only the CDR3 DNA: 45 bases, framed from base 1. Trimming leaves V shorter by 4 bases and J shorter by 12 bases, with the junction holding 10 bases beyond the gene matches. The chain is made from TRBV6-1 and TRBJ2-1; 12 central bases correspond to TRBD2. The source of this sequence is a male donor in good health and CMV-seronegative. Sequenced material: PBMCs. The CDR3 amino acid sequence is: CASSGPSGGDGGQFF. The DNA is TGTGCCAGCAGTGGACCTAGCGGGGGGGATGGGGGGCAGTTCTTC.